This T cell receptor beta chain was recovered during a study of blood T cell repertoires in COVID-19. Looking at the study overall: From the United States, Italy and Spain came samples of acute and convalescent COVID-19.

This CDR3 is 15 amino acids long. J was trimmed by 4 bases and V by 3 bases; bases with no gene match: 8. From germline, CDR1 is SQVTM and CDR2 ANQGSEA. Generated by immunoSEQ multiplex PCR, the TCRdb table keeps only in-frame clones and is missing some. The data hold over 85,000 clones, with approximately 86% observed a single time. The chain combines TRBV29-1 with TRBJ2-1; TRBD2 matches at 8 bases. The receptor was derived from a woman aged 70 to 79 with acute or convalescent COVID-19. Sequenced material: peripheral blood. CDR3 in DNA: TGCAGCGTTGAGGTCCCCGGGACTAGTTACAATGAGCAGTTCTTC. This encodes CSVEVPGTSYNEQFF.